The entry below gives a single TCR beta chain sequence along with its context. Its antigen is unknown. The entry originates in a study of blood T cells in healthy people across ages. Findings of the study overall: Across samples, TCR beta diversity tracked strongly with naive T cell percentage.

CDR1 is MDHEN and CDR2 is SYDVKM in the germline V gene. With 5 bases clipped from V and 5 bases from J, the junction kept 8 bases outside the gene matches. The CDR3 extends over 15 amino acids. With a J-beta primer mix and a sample-barcoded 5' primer, a second PCR ran roughly 6 to 12 cycles. From the 5' RACE reads, TCRdb called clonotypes with MiXCR, one entry per CDR3 protein. The table includes about 1.1 million distinct CDR3 sequences, about two fifths detected once. The chain uses TRBV28 and TRBJ1-4; 7 nucleotides align to TRBD1. Sequenced material: blood. This TCR was sampled from a man between 18 and 29 years old in good health. The CDR3 loop reads CASSTGGTENEKLFF. CDR3 in DNA: TGTGCCAGCAGTACTGGAGGGACAGAAAATGAAAAACTGTTTTTT.